The 7 T cell receptor beta chains presented below share a single source sample, sequenced in a study of blood T cell repertoires in COVID-19. Using immunoSEQ multiplex PCR, the repertoire was profiled, and TCRdb retains in-frame clones only, with some absent. The table records about 280,000 clones, 75% to 90% of them present only once. The sequencing input was peripheral blood. The receptor source for this set is a man aged 40-49 years with acute or convalescent COVID-19.

This sequence joins TRBV2 and TRBJ1-1, with TRBD1 identical over 7 bases. Germline V gives CDR1 SNHLY, CDR2 FYNNEI. With 5 bases clipped from V and 5 bases from J, the junction kept 8 bases outside the gene matches. The CDR3 consists of 14 residues. CDR3 sequence (DNA): TGTGCCAGCAGTCCGGGACAGCCGGTTACTGAAGCTTTCTTT. Its protein is CASSPGQPVTEAFF.

The chain is built from TRBV6-1 and TRBJ1-5; D not resolved. This CDR3 has 15 residues. Trimming took off 2 bases at V and 4 bases at J, with 12 bases between the two ends. CDR1 and CDR2 from the germline V gene are MNHNS and SASEGT. CDR3 protein: CASSEKIALNQPQHF. The CDR3 coding sequence is TGTGCCAGCAGTGAAAAAATAGCCTTAAATCAGCCCCAGCATTTT.

This rearrangement joins TRBV5-6 to TRBJ2-3, with D possibly matching TRBD2 (5 bases). V was cut by 2 bases and J by 4 bases, with 11 bases left in between. This CDR3 is 14 amino acids long. In germline, CDR1 is SGHDT, CDR2 YYEEEE. DNA of the CDR3: TGTGCCAGCAGCTTACCACTGGGAGCAGATACGCAGTATTTT. Its protein product is CASSLPLGADTQYF.

In this sample, this clone turned up a few times. The chain joins TRBV5-4 to TRBJ2-7; TRBD2 agrees at 8 bases. The J segment lost 2 bases and the V segment lost 2 bases, leaving 3 bases of the junction unmatched. Germline V gene data show CDR1 as SGHNT and CDR2 as YYREEE (reference sequence). The CDR3 has 14 amino acids. The CDR3 protein is CASSFSGETYEQYF. The CDR3 nucleotides are TGTGCCAGCAGCTTTAGCGGGGAGACCTACGAGCAGTACTTC.

This sequence joins TRBV7-2 and TRBJ1-3; D ambiguous. V lost 5 bases, J lost 4 bases, and 18 bases lay in between. The CDR3 contains 16 residues. Germline V gene data show CDR1 as SGHTA and CDR2 as FQGNSA. The chain's CDR3 is CASSIPIRSPGNTIYF. The CDR3 region has the DNA TGTGCCAGCAGCATCCCCATTCGTAGTCCGGGAAACACCATATATTTT.

The chain links TRBV19 to TRBJ1-1; TRBD1 is a possible D gene (6 bases). The CDR3 consists of 14 residues. V lost 7 bases, J lost 0 bases, and 12 bases lay in between. Germline CDR1 reads LNHDA; CDR2 reads SQIVND (reference sequence). The CDR3 is CASTADRLNTEAFF. CDR3 nucleotides: TGTGCCAGTACCGCGGACAGATTGAACACTGAAGCTTTCTTT.

The rearrangement links TRBV7-6 to TRBJ2-2; possible D gene TRBD1, 6 bases. Germline V gives CDR1 SGHVS, CDR2 FNYEAQ. The CDR3 is 16 residues long. V was cut by 4 bases and J by 2 bases, with 14 bases left in between. As DNA, the CDR3 is TGTGCCAGCAGCTCACGGACAGTACTAAACACCGGGGAGCTGTTTTTT. As protein: CASSSRTVLNTGELFF.